This T cell receptor beta chain was found in a study of response to subunit inactivated influenza vaccine. This clonotype was counted only a few times. The CDR3 has 17 residues. CDR1 is KGHDR and CDR2 is SFDVKD in the germline V gene. Trimming stripped 1 base from V and 0 bases from J, with 12 bases between. Each CDR3 protein is one row after TCRdb ran MiXCR on the RT-PCR reads. This sample has about 540,000 distinct CDR3 sequences, with roughly 25% found just once. The same data also contributed to another study, on T cells expressing NK-cell markers. This second study says: UMIs were included in TCR beta cDNA generated by 5'RACE template switching. Roughly 1.0-7.0% of CD8+ T cells in more than five donors belonged to dominant NKG2C+ clonotypes.

V gene TRBV24-1 combines with J gene TRBJ2-1, with TRBD1 as a possible D gene (6 bases). The origin of this receptor is a man in his forties or fifties who received an inactivated influenza vaccine. Sequencing used CD4+ T cells sorted from PBMCs, obtained about 12 days after vaccination. The CDR3 loop reads CATSDFRGKSSYNEQFF. CDR3 DNA: TGTGCCACCAGTGATTTTAGGGGGAAAAGCTCCTACAATGAGCAGTTCTTC.